This record looks at one TCR beta chain sequence and its context. This clonotype showed up just a few times. Which antigen it targets is not known. No qualities accompany the bases; no much larger clone lies one base away. The data stem from a study of human T cells and chemical hapten exposure (dated by TCRdb to 2020 to 2023). Broadly, across the study: Libraries were pooled for sequencing, and variation in per-sample TCR yields was attributed mainly to small differences in library volumes within the pool. The study tracked peripheral blood TCR repertoire changes in vivo during primary and secondary sensitization to the hapten diphenylcyclopropenone (DPC) in alopecia patients. From each blood RNA sample, both TCR alpha and TCR beta chains were sequenced.

Sequences ENHRY (CDR1) and SYGVKD (CDR2) are obtained from the germline V gene. The CDR3 starts with the cysteine, ends with the phenylalanine, and has 12 residues. CDR3 DNA only is kept here, 36 bases in frame from base 1. V sheds 8 bases and J sheds 2 bases, leaving 9 bases between their ends. The time point label, read with the paper, signifies: healthy volunteer bleed at 2 weeks. Total RNA was extracted from unfractionated whole blood collected in Tempus Blood RNA tubes. As TCR sequencing controls, four or five healthy volunteers were used, with blood taken at day 0, 2 weeks and 6 weeks. Points the paper makes about the study in general: The number of TCRs above 1 in 1000 frequency did not change with DPC sensitization; there was no evidence of global repertoire structure alterations. Repeated subsampling changed both the strength of the expansion versus patch-test correlation and the threshold at which the correlation became significant.

The library relied on RACE. This sample was sequenced with a NextSeq 500. During library preparation, unique molecular identifiers were attached to individual cDNA molecules so that TCRs could be counted quantitatively and reproducibly. As for the authors' bioinformatics: Samples had a median of approximately 96,000 TCRs, with a range from 23,224 to 690,600. The Decombinator software suite was used to annotate V, J and CDR3 in the TCR reads. For PS versus PT1 abundance plots, all samples were subsampled to the same number of TCRs (28,000). Expanded TCRs were defined as absent before sensitization and observed at least eight times at the 2-week time point. The public sequencing data were trimmed at Q25 with fastp and processed into clonotypes with MiXCR by TCRdb, which kept only in-frame beta chains. Duplicate CDR3 protein sequences are folded into a single record with the most common DNA and genes. The V and J calls, along with clone size, are taken from TCRdb and not from the paper's own processing. For this sample there are about 45,000 distinct CDR3 sequences; about 4.5% appear just once. The leading ten clones occupy around 1.6% of the sample.

The receptor's source is a female donor in good health. Some clones in this sample may be carry-over from other donors' samples. Rearrangement joined TRBV10-3 to TRBJ1-2; the D gene is perhaps TRBD1, from 5 matching bases. The sample comprised whole blood. The sequenced DNA is TGTGCCATCTCGGGGGTGAACTATGGCTACACCTTC. It translates to CAISGVNYGYTF.